These T cell receptor beta chains were read from a single sample in a study of shared T cell receptors in the human thymus. Method: immunoSEQ multiplex PCR; TCRdb's copy keeps in-frame clones and lacks some. The sample lists approximately 660,000 clones, approximately 90% seen once, with around 0.0099% in the top ten. The sample was also reused in another study, on human thymus T cells.

Sequencing used thymocytes. Receptors were obtained from a boy younger than two with a congenital heart defect. Each CDR3 is given with its conserved first and last residue. Each record gives: clone size, V gene, D gene, J gene, CDR3 protein, CDR3 DNA. D genes are given only for firm matches. The size field is filled for only some rows; it gives once, few, many or a size class.

clone_size: few
v_call: TRBV19
d_call: TRBD2
j_call: TRBJ2-1
cdr3_aa: CASPPTSGMSNEQFF
cdr3_nt: TGTGCCAGTCCCCCTACTAGCGGGATGTCCAATGAGCAGTTCTTC

clone_size: -
v_call: TRBV10-2
d_call: TRBD2
j_call: TRBJ2-1
cdr3_aa: CASSAPEASGSSYNEQFF
cdr3_nt: TGCGCCAGCAGTGCCCCTGAGGCTAGCGGTAGCTCCTACAATGAGCAGTTCTTC

clone_size: -
v_call: TRBV7-9
d_call: TRBD1
j_call: TRBJ2-1
cdr3_aa: CASSPLSNRGRDEQFF
cdr3_nt: TGTGCCAGCAGCCCTTTGAGTAACAGGGGGCGGGATGAGCAGTTCTTC

clone_size: once
v_call: TRBV7-2
d_call: TRBD1
j_call: TRBJ2-1
cdr3_aa: CASSLAKGQKVSPAYNEQFF
cdr3_nt: TGTGCCAGCAGCTTAGCGAAGGGACAGAAGGTTTCCCCTGCCTACAATGAGCAGTTCTTC

clone_size: once
v_call: TRBV7-2
d_call: -
j_call: TRBJ2-3
cdr3_aa: CASSLAVSGAEDTQYF
cdr3_nt: TGTGCCAGCAGCTTAGCAGTCAGTGGGGCGGAAGATACGCAGTATTTT

clone_size: -
v_call: TRBV4-1
d_call: -
j_call: TRBJ2-3
cdr3_aa: CASSQVLAGQRTDTQYF
cdr3_nt: TGCGCCAGCAGCCAAGTTTTGGCGGGACAGCGCACAGATACGCAGTATTTT

clone_size: -
v_call: TRBV12-5
d_call: TRBD1
j_call: TRBJ1-1
cdr3_aa: CASGSRTGLLKRNTEAFF
cdr3_nt: TGTGCTAGTGGTTCCCGGACAGGACTATTGAAGAGGAACACTGAAGCTTTCTTT

clone_size: -
v_call: TRBV25-1
d_call: -
j_call: TRBJ1-3
cdr3_aa: CASSTLGRVPGNTIYF
cdr3_nt: TGTGCCAGCAGTACCCTTGGGAGGGTCCCTGGAAACACCATATATTTT

clone_size: -
v_call: TRBV10-2
d_call: TRBD1
j_call: TRBJ1-2
cdr3_aa: CASSPTGARGYTF
cdr3_nt: TGCGCCAGCAGTCCGACAGGGGCTAGGGGCTACACCTTC

clone_size: -
v_call: TRBV10-3
d_call: TRBD2
j_call: TRBJ2-1
cdr3_aa: CAISGTSEKDNEQFF
cdr3_nt: TGTGCCATCTCCGGGACTAGCGAGAAGGACAATGAGCAGTTCTTC

clone_size: -
v_call: TRBV5-6
d_call: TRBD1
j_call: TRBJ2-2
cdr3_aa: CASSLRRTGNTGELFF
cdr3_nt: TGTGCCAGCAGCTTGCGCCGGACAGGAAACACCGGGGAGCTGTTTTTT

clone_size: -
v_call: TRBV11-2
d_call: TRBD2
j_call: TRBJ2-7
cdr3_aa: CASSLGRLAGYEQYF
cdr3_nt: TGTGCCAGCAGCTTAGGGCGGCTAGCGGGCTACGAGCAGTACTTC

clone_size: -
v_call: TRBV21-1
d_call: -
j_call: TRBJ2-1
cdr3_aa: CASSKGLAGDYNEQFF
cdr3_nt: TGTGCCAGCAGCAAGGGCCTAGCGGGAGACTACAATGAGCAGTTCTTC

clone_size: -
v_call: TRBV5-6
d_call: -
j_call: TRBJ2-7
cdr3_aa: CASSLSGGRDEQYF
cdr3_nt: TGTGCCAGCAGCTTGTCCGGGGGACGGGACGAGCAGTACTTC

clone_size: -
v_call: TRBV18
d_call: TRBD2
j_call: TRBJ2-1
cdr3_aa: CASSPRLAGGLRVNEQFF
cdr3_nt: TGTGCCAGCTCACCACGACTAGCGGGAGGACTACGGGTCAATGAGCAGTTCTTC

clone_size: -
v_call: TRBV19
d_call: -
j_call: TRBJ1-3
cdr3_aa: CASSVGPGNTIYF
cdr3_nt: TGTGCCAGCTCAGTGGGGCCGGGAAACACCATATATTTT

clone_size: once
v_call: TRBV6-5
d_call: TRBD2
j_call: TRBJ2-7
cdr3_aa: CASSYPPGLAGNEQYF
cdr3_nt: TGTGCCAGCAGTTACCCTCCGGGACTAGCGGGGAACGAGCAGTACTTC

clone_size: once
v_call: TRBV28
d_call: -
j_call: TRBJ1-1
cdr3_aa: CASTRRGGNTEAFF
cdr3_nt: TGTGCCAGCACCCGAAGGGGGGGGAACACTGAAGCTTTCTTT

clone_size: -
v_call: TRBV5-1
d_call: TRBD2
j_call: TRBJ2-7
cdr3_aa: CASSLASGLAGGTSYEQYF
cdr3_nt: TGCGCCAGCAGCTTGGCCTCAGGACTAGCGGGAGGTACTTCGTACGAGCAGTACTTC

clone_size: -
v_call: TRBV25-1
d_call: TRBD2
j_call: TRBJ2-1
cdr3_aa: CASTGGLAGRNEQFF
cdr3_nt: TGTGCCAGCACGGGAGGACTAGCGGGAAGAAATGAGCAGTTCTTC

clone_size: -
v_call: TRBV7-8
d_call: TRBD1
j_call: TRBJ1-3
cdr3_aa: CASSLPDRARGNTIYF
cdr3_nt: TGTGCCAGCAGCTTACCCGACAGGGCGAGGGGAAACACCATATATTTT

clone_size: -
v_call: TRBV6-4
d_call: TRBD2
j_call: TRBJ2-3
cdr3_aa: CASSDSQRGGSSTDTQYF
cdr3_nt: TGTGCCAGCAGTGACTCACAACGGGGCGGGAGTAGCACAGATACGCAGTATTTT

clone_size: -
v_call: TRBV13
d_call: -
j_call: TRBJ1-1
cdr3_aa: CASRGAGGTEAFF
cdr3_nt: TGTGCCAGCAGGGGGGCGGGGGGTACTGAAGCTTTCTTT

clone_size: -
v_call: TRBV27
d_call: TRBD2
j_call: TRBJ2-3
cdr3_aa: CASSWEGTDTQYF
cdr3_nt: TGTGCCAGCAGTTGGGAGGGAACAGATACGCAGTATTTT

clone_size: -
v_call: TRBV6-1
d_call: TRBD1
j_call: TRBJ1-1
cdr3_aa: CASNPPRQGNTEAFF
cdr3_nt: TGTGCCAGCAACCCACCCCGACAGGGGAACACTGAAGCTTTCTTT

clone_size: -
v_call: TRBV7-2
d_call: TRBD2
j_call: TRBJ2-3
cdr3_aa: CASSLVVGLALDTQYF
cdr3_nt: TGTGCCAGCAGCTTAGTAGTCGGACTAGCATTAGATACGCAGTATTTT

clone_size: -
v_call: TRBV6-1
d_call: -
j_call: TRBJ2-2
cdr3_aa: CASKKGGLNTGELFF
cdr3_nt: TGTGCCAGCAAGAAGGGAGGATTGAACACCGGGGAGCTGTTTTTT

clone_size: -
v_call: TRBV27
d_call: TRBD2
j_call: TRBJ2-1
cdr3_aa: CASGGRRSYNEQFF
cdr3_nt: TGTGCAAGCGGCGGGAGGCGCTCCTACAATGAGCAGTTCTTC

clone_size: -
v_call: TRBV5-8
d_call: TRBD1
j_call: TRBJ2-5
cdr3_aa: CASSHRDRGKKETQYF
cdr3_nt: TGTGCCAGCAGCCACAGGGACAGGGGCAAAAAAGAGACCCAGTACTTC

clone_size: -
v_call: TRBV4-2
d_call: -
j_call: TRBJ2-2
cdr3_aa: CASSQDGQPEYLISNTGELFF
cdr3_nt: TGTGCCAGCAGCCAAGACGGACAGCCGGAATACCTCATCTCAAACACCGGGGAGCTGTTTTTT

clone_size: -
v_call: TRBV2
d_call: TRBD1
j_call: TRBJ1-2
cdr3_aa: CASSDGRGLRGYTF
cdr3_nt: TGTGCCAGCAGTGATGGCAGGGGGCTTCGGGGCTACACCTTC

clone_size: -
v_call: TRBV11-3
d_call: TRBD2
j_call: TRBJ2-3
cdr3_aa: CASSFRAGGTDTQYF
cdr3_nt: TGTGCCAGCAGCTTCCGGGCGGGAGGGACAGATACGCAGTATTTT

clone_size: few
v_call: TRBV21-1
d_call: -
j_call: TRBJ2-4
cdr3_aa: CASRGSKNIQYF
cdr3_nt: TGTGCCAGCCGGGGGAGTAAAAACATTCAGTACTTC